This T cell receptor beta chain was captured by sequencing in a study of T cell changes during pregnancy in multiple sclerosis (dated by TCRdb to the late 2010s). Some background on the complete study: The study looked at changes in the T cell repertoire across pregnancy in women with multiple sclerosis.

For this clone: The antigen it binds to is not known. One end of the junction varies from germline; a read error may be responsible.

The protocol used for the library was the immunoSEQ multiplex PCR assay. The source is immuneACCESS, and TCRdb retained only in-frame sequences with V and J called. Part of the clones is not carried over; for the studies checked, unresolved V genes explain less than half of this, and the remainder is unexplained. This sample holds about 97,000 clones; 91% were observed only once. The ten top clones hold about 3.4% of the sample. The sample here was peripheral blood, taken in the second trimester of pregnancy. This TCR came from a female donor with multiple sclerosis, enrolled in a pregnancy study.

The CDR3: CASRLDSRGYTF. The sequenced DNA: TGTGCCAGCAGATTGGACAGTCGGGGCTACACCTTC. The chain employs TRBV5-5 and TRBJ1-2; possibly the D gene is TRBD1, per 6 matching bases. The CDR3 numbers 12 residues from cysteine through phenylalanine. Only the CDR3 DNA stays, 36 bases, in frame from base 1. CDR1 and CDR2 are drawn from the germline V gene (reference sequence): SGHKS, YYEKEE.